This T cell receptor (beta chain) was identified in a study of a mutant IDH1 vaccine in newly diagnosed glioma. Documented time point: week 47, end of study. In every dose of vaccine, 300 ug of mutant IDH1 20-mer peptide was given alongside topical imiquimod. Vaccination of patients was performed eight times, in weeks 1, 3, 5, 7, 11, 15, 19 and 23. TCRdb's table, derived via immunoSEQ multiplex PCR, lists solely in-frame clones and lacks some. The sample includes about 40,000 clones, around 82% of them seen just once. The CDR3 consists of 14 residues. V was pared by 4 bases and J by 1 base, with 2 bases of the junction left unmatched. Germline-derived CDR1 and CDR2 are LGHNA and YNFKEQ. About this clone itself: What it binds is not known.

The receptor was isolated from a man between 18 and 29 years old with glioma. Some clones in this sample may be carry-over from other donors' samples. This chain joins TRBV4-2 and TRBJ1-1; 8 bases match TRBD1. Sequences were derived from PBMCs, sampled from a glioma patient whose treatment included an IDH1 peptide vaccine. CDR3 bases: TGTGCCAGCAGCCCCGGACAGGGGAACACTGAAGCTTTCTTT. It translates to CASSPGQGNTEAFF.